The 21 T cell receptor beta chains reported below all come from one sample, sequenced in a study of neurological immune-mediated disorders. Each CDR3 protein gets one entry after TCRdb re-called the 5' RACE reads with MiXCR. The sample yields 35,000 to 50,000 distinct CDR3 sequences, over 2% seen once. The specimen sequenced was PBMCs. These receptors were taken from a man aged 45-60 years with multiple sclerosis.

This clonotype was seen many times. For the CDR3, the DNA is TGTGCCAGCAGCTTAGGGGCAGGGAGCTTCAATGAGCAGTTCTTC. This translates into CASSLGAGSFNEQFF. V usage is TRBV7-8 and J usage is TRBJ2-1, with D possibly called TRBD1 or TRBD2 (5 bases each). V was clipped by 1 base and J by 6 bases, with 13 bases between them. The CDR3 totals 15 residues. Germline CDR1 is SGHVS and CDR2 is FQNEAQ.

This clonotype was recorded many times. The chain recombines TRBV5-1 with TRBJ2-1, with 15 bases matching TRBD2. The CDR3 covers 16 residues. CDR1 is SGHRS, CDR2 YFSETQ, per germline. J was trimmed by 8 bases and V by 4 bases; bases with no gene match: 7. The CDR3 reads CASSPRTSGGADEQFF. CDR3 bases: TGCGCCAGCAGCCCACGGACTAGCGGGGGGGCCGATGAGCAGTTCTTC.

This clonotype was found many times. The V gene is TRBV4-2, the J gene TRBJ1-4; D is unresolved. The CDR3 totals 15 residues. Trimming cost V 1 base and J 5 bases, with 11 bases left between them. Germline V gene lookup returns CDR1 LGHNA and CDR2 YNFKEQ. CDR3 residues: CASSQALGTNEKLFF. The CDR3 DNA reads as TGTGCCAGCAGCCAAGCTCTGGGCACCAATGAAAAACTGTTTTTT.

This clonotype was found many times. The DNA of the CDR3 is TGTGCCAGCAGCTTAGTGGGGGCCGGGGAGCTGTTTTTT. Translated, it gives CASSLVGAGELFF. The V call is TRBV7-9, the J call TRBJ2-2, with D perhaps matching TRBD1 or TRBD2 (5 bases each). The CDR3 totals 13 residues. Germline CDR1 and CDR2: SEHNR and FQNEAQ (reference sequence). V was clipped by 1 base and J by 6 bases, with 6 bases between them.

This clonotype was seen repeatedly, ten times or more. The rearrangement uses TRBV7-2 and TRBJ1-1, with D tentatively TRBD1 (6 bases). V was cut by 6 bases and J by 4 bases, with 18 bases left in between. This CDR3 region has 15 residues. The germline V gene encodes CDR1 SGHTA and CDR2 FQGNSA. DNA for the CDR3: TGTGCCAGCAGTTATACCCCGGGACACCCCACTGAAGCTTTCTTT. Translated: CASSYTPGHPTEAFF.

This clonotype was seen many times. CDR3 loop: CSARDSAGGETQYF. In DNA form, the CDR3 reads TGCAGTGCTAGAGATTCGGCTGGGGGAGAGACCCAGTACTTC. The chain has TRBV20-1 and TRBJ2-5, with D perhaps matching TRBD1 or TRBD2 (5 bases each). The CDR3 loop spans 14 amino acids. CDR1 and CDR2 (germline): DFQATT, SNEGSKA (reference sequence). V lost 0 bases to trimming and J lost 4 bases, with 12 bases between them.

In its sample, this clonotype was seen many times. The chain has TRBV7-8 and TRBJ1-6, with a possible D match to TRBD1 (6 bases). V was shortened by 3 bases and J by 0 bases, with 9 bases between the two germline ends. Germline V CDR1 and CDR2: SGHVS, FQNEAQ. This CDR3 contains 16 residues. CDR3 loop: CASSFTGSSYNSPLHF. The CDR3 DNA is TGTGCCAGCAGCTTCACAGGGAGCTCCTATAATTCACCCCTCCACTTT. Full variable domain (remainder filled in from reference TRBV7-8 and TRBJ1-6): GAGVSQSPRYKVAKRGQDVALRCDPISGHVSLFWYQQALGQGPEFLTYFQNEAQLDKSGLPSDRFFAERPEGSVSTLKIQRTQQEDSAVYLCASSFTGSSYNSPLHFGNGTRLTVT.

This clonotype appeared many times. This sequence joins TRBV6-2 or TRBV6-3 and TRBJ2-7, with 11 bases aligning to TRBD1. The CDR3 runs 15 residues. Germline assignment: CDR1 MNHEY and CDR2 SVGEGT. The junction had 11 bases not matched to a gene; V was cut back by 5 bases and J by 8 bases. CDR3 DNA: TGTGCCAGCAGTGCCCCCGGGACAGGGGGATTCAAGCAGTACTTC. It translates to CASSAPGTGGFKQYF.

This clonotype has a count of ten or more. This chain links TRBV7-8 with TRBJ2-6; TRBD1 aligns across 8 bases. V lost 1 base, J lost 2 bases, and 10 bases stayed unmatched. CDR3 length: 19 residues. Germline V gene lookup returns CDR1 SGHVS and CDR2 FQNEAQ. CDR3 amino acids: CASSLGRQGFGPGANVLTF. CDR3 bases: TGTGCCAGCAGCTTAGGACGACAGGGGTTCGGGCCTGGGGCCAACGTCCTGACTTTC.

This clonotype was counted at least ten times. This chain joins TRBV5-1 and TRBJ1-1; TRBD1 aligns across 9 bases. Germline CDR1 reads SGHRS; CDR2 reads YFSETQ. The trim removed 1 base at V and 0 bases at J, leaving 1 base unmatched. The CDR3 sequence is 15 residues long. The DNA of the CDR3 is TGCGCCAGCAGCTTGAGGGACAGGGTGAACACTGAAGCTTTCTTT. Protein product: CASSLRDRVNTEAFF.

This clonotype was seen at least ten times. The rearrangement links TRBV24-1 to TRBJ2-3; 7 bases are shared with TRBD2. Germline CDR1 is KGHDR and CDR2 is SFDVKD. The CDR3 contains 13 residues. The V gene end was trimmed by 6 bases and the J gene end by 4 bases; junction bases not matched to a gene: 3. DNA of the CDR3: TGTGCCACCAGTCCCACTAGCGCAGATACGCAGTATTTT. Its translation is CATSPTSADTQYF.

This clonotype was detected many times. This chain connects TRBV12-3 or TRBV12-4 to TRBJ1-1; D not certain. V lost 1 base, J lost 0 bases, and 6 bases lay in between. The CDR3 has 14 amino acids. CDR3 residues: CASSLVQVNTEAFF. The DNA of the CDR3 is TGTGCCAGCAGTTTAGTGCAGGTGAACACTGAAGCTTTCTTT.

This clonotype was picked up many times. The chain is built from TRBV3-1 and TRBJ1-2; tentative D call: TRBD1 (6 bases). The CDR3 has 11 amino acids. Germline V gives CDR1 LGHDT, CDR2 YNNKEL (reference sequence). V lost 11 bases and J 3 bases, leaving 10 bases between the germline ends. CDR3 DNA sequence: TGTGCCGCGGGGGCGGACTATGGCTACACCTTC. It encodes CAAGADYGYTF.

In this sample, this clonotype turned up many times. For the CDR3, the DNA is TGCAGTGCTAGAGATTGGGGACAGGGCCAAGAGACCCAGTACTTC. It is translated as CSARDWGQGQETQYF. This chain connects TRBV20-1 to TRBJ2-5; TRBD1 matches 9 bases. CDR3 size: 15 residues. V was clipped by 0 bases and J by 1 base; unmatched bases: 3. Germline V gene data show CDR1 as DFQATT and CDR2 as SNEGSKA (reference sequence).

In this sample, this clonotype turned up many times. The chain is built from TRBV5-1 and TRBJ2-7; D not resolved. The CDR3 length is 12 residues. V shed 0 bases and J shed 7 bases, with 8 bases lying between them. Germline loops: CDR1 SGHRS, CDR2 YFSETQ. The CDR3 coding sequence is TGCGCCAGCAGCTTGGGGGGTGGAGAGCAGTACTTC. Its protein is CASSLGGGEQYF.

This clonotype was observed many times. This sequence joins TRBV5-1 and TRBJ2-2; D ambiguous. CDR3 length: 15 amino acids. V lost 2 bases and J lost 3, with 11 bases in between. The germline V gene encodes CDR1 SGHRS and CDR2 YFSETQ. CDR3 sequence reads: CASSLDRSDTGELFF. The CDR3, as DNA: TGCGCCAGCAGCTTAGATAGGAGTGACACCGGGGAGCTGTTTTTT.

The table lists this clonotype with many counts. This chain uses TRBV27 with TRBJ2-7; a weak D match, TRBD2 (6 bases). The CDR3 has 11 residues. Germline CDR1 is MNHEY and CDR2 is SMNVEV (reference sequence). Between the trimmed V and J ends, which lost 6 bases and 6 bases, there was a span of 9 bases. CDR3 nucleotides: TGTGCCAGCAGGTGGGGAGGCGAGCAGTACTTC. Protein product: CASRWGGEQYF.

This clonotype appeared many times. This sequence joins TRBV7-6 and TRBJ2-2, with D possibly matching TRBD1 (6 bases). The V gene lost 4 bases and the J gene lost 1 base, with 7 bases spanning the gap. The germline V gene encodes CDR1 SGHVS and CDR2 FNYEAQ. The CDR3 covers 14 residues. CDR3 residues: CASSWTVNTGELFF. The CDR3, as DNA: TGTGCCAGCAGCTGGACAGTGAACACCGGGGAGCTGTTTTTT.

This clonotype has ten or more counts. The chain is built from TRBV4-2 and TRBJ1-4; 9 bases map to TRBD1. The CDR3 consists of 15 residues. V lost 5 bases, J lost 6 bases, and 7 bases stayed unmatched. CDR1 and CDR2 (germline): LGHNA, YNFKEQ. CDR3 nucleotide sequence: TGTGCCAGCAGCATCCCGGGACAGGGTGATGAAAAACTGTTTTTT. This codes for CASSIPGQGDEKLFF.

A few counts support this clonotype. One base away lies a much larger clone, so this may be a sequencing read error. This rearrangement joins TRBV20-1 to TRBJ1-4, with D perhaps TRBD1 (5 bases). Germline assignment: CDR1 DFQATT and CDR2 SNEGSKA (reference sequence). The ends were cut back, 3 bases at V and 11 bases at J, with 13 bases in the middle. CDR3 length: 12 residues. The CDR3 loop reads CSASRVGDKLFF. In DNA, the CDR3 is TGCAGTGCTAGCAGGGTCGGAGACAAACTGTTTTTT.

In this sample, this clonotype turned up many times. V usage is TRBV7-2 and J usage is TRBJ2-7; no clear D gene. With 4 bases removed from V and 2 bases from J, the gap between germline ends came to 12 bases. The CDR3 sequence is 14 residues long. Per germline, CDR1 SGHTA and CDR2 FQGNSA. DNA for the CDR3: TGTGCCAGCAGCTCCGCGGCAGGCGCCTACGAGCAGTACTTC. Translation: CASSSAAGAYEQYF.